This T cell receptor (beta chain) is drawn from a study of shared clonotypes between healthy human individuals. In the study overall: Plates per donor: three CD4 naive, three CD4 memory, two CD8 naive, one CD8 memory. General observations from the study: Investigators expected sequencing depth to affect clonotype sharing among donors.

With regard to this clone: Its matching antigen is unknown.

The investigators split CD4+ cells into a CD45RA+ naive subset and a CD45RA-negative memory subset. Profiling relied on immunoSEQ multiplex PCR, and the TCRdb table lists in-frame clones only, not all of them. The sample shows millions of clones, 90% to 95% of them seen only once. The TCR was taken from a man between 18 and 29 years old in good health. Some clones in this sample may be carry-over from other donors' samples. Sequencing was performed on naive CD4+ T cells from PBMCs. The subset denotes: CD45RA+ positively selected.

The CDR3 bases are TGTGCCAGCAGCTTAGGGGACAGGTGGTACTTC. Amino acids: CASSLGDRWYF. The rearrangement joins TRBV7-2 to TRBJ2-7; 8 nucleotides agree with TRBD1. The CDR3 runs to 11 residues. The ends lost 1 base at V and 12 bases at J; junction bases unmatched: 2. In germline, CDR1 is SGHTA, CDR2 FQGNSA.